These 24 T cell receptor beta chains came from one sample sequenced in a study of T cells in Graves' hyperthyroidism and ophthalmopathy. Authors of the study amplified TCR beta CDR3 regions from RNA transcripts. In the first-round RT-PCR of the TCR CDR3, the HTBI primer set was used. TCRdb re-called the multiplex PCR reads with MiXCR, one entry per CDR3 protein. The data show 200,000 to 250,000 distinct CDR3 sequences, 15% to 20% seen once. The material sequenced was blood. The source is a young woman with Graves' ophthalmopathy.

This clonotype came up many times. This may be a read error: a much more frequent sequence differs by one nucleotide. V usage is TRBV28 and J usage is TRBJ2-7; TRBD1 matches at 7 bases. Germline values: CDR1 MDHEN, CDR2 SYDVKM. The CDR3 is 14 amino acids. The CDR3 DNA sequence: TGTGCCAGCAATTTATGGGACAGCTACTACGAGCAGTACTTC. This sequence encodes CASNLWDSYYEQYF.

This clonotype was counted between two and nine times. The V gene is TRBV19, the J gene TRBJ2-5; D may be TRBD1 or TRBD2 (5 bases each). Looked up from germline, CDR1 is LNHDA and CDR2 is SQIVND (reference sequence). Trimming pared 9 bases from V and 6 bases from J, leaving 11 bases between. CDR3 size: 11 residues. The CDR3 loop is CASGTTQTQYF. The CDR3 nucleotides are TGTGCCAGCGGGACCACCCAGACCCAGTACTTC.

This clonotype was detected many times. The rearrangement joins TRBV29-1 to TRBJ2-7; a possible D gene is TRBD2 (5 bases). The germline gives CDR1 SQVTM, CDR2 ANQGSEA. Trimming removed 3 bases at V and 7 bases at J, with 13 bases between. The CDR3 has 12 amino acids. CDR3 sequence reads: CSVDEGPGEQYF. CDR3 coding DNA: TGCAGCGTTGATGAGGGTCCAGGTGAGCAGTACTTC.

This clonotype was recorded at least ten times. The gene calls are TRBV29-1 and TRBJ2-7; 15 bases match TRBD2. The CDR3 consists of 15 residues. Germline values: CDR1 SQVTM, CDR2 ANQGSEA. V shed 6 bases and J 4 bases; nucleotides not matched to a gene: 7. In DNA form, the CDR3 reads TGCAGCGTGGGCAGGGGGACTAGCGGGAGGTACGAGCAGTACTTC. Translated: CSVGRGTSGRYEQYF.

This clonotype was seen a handful of times. A much larger clone is a single base away; this may be a read error. The rearrangement links TRBV6-5 to TRBJ1-2; TRBD1 is a possible D gene (5 bases). Germline CDR1 MNHEY, CDR2 SVGAGI. This CDR3 comprises 13 residues. V was cut by 4 bases and J by 9 bases, with 15 bases left in between. The CDR3 bases are TGTGCCAGCAGTTTTTCAGGGTTTGATAGCTACACCTTC. It yields the protein CASSFSGFDSYTF.

This clonotype showed up many times. The J gene is TRBJ2-2, the V gene TRBV19; TRBD2 matches 12 bases. The CDR3 totals 21 residues. Germline V CDR1 and CDR2: LNHDA, SQIVND (reference sequence). Trimming at V came to 0 bases and at J to 5 bases, leaving 16 bases not matched to a gene. This chain's CDR3 is CASSIDSPYRGLAGQTGELFF. CDR3 in DNA: TGTGCCAGTAGTATAGATTCGCCGTATCGAGGACTAGCGGGACAAACCGGGGAGCTGTTTTTT.

This clonotype was detected a few times. The CDR3 spells CASSQMVRTGTGETEAFF. CDR3 in DNA: TGTGCCAGCAGCCAAATGGTCCGTACCGGGACAGGGGAAACTGAAGCTTTCTTT. The chain recombines TRBV16 with TRBJ1-1; 10 nucleotides agree with TRBD1. Trimming took 2 bases from V and 5 from J; bases not matched to a gene: 14. The length of the CDR3 is 18 residues. Germline assignment: CDR1 KGHSY and CDR2 FQNENV.

This clonotype was recorded at least ten times. The CDR3: CSASGYGVQPQHF. The CDR3 nucleotides read TGCAGTGCTAGCGGGTACGGGGTTCAGCCCCAGCATTTT. This sequence joins TRBV20-1 and TRBJ1-5; D uncertain. The length of the CDR3 is 13 residues. Trimming stripped 3 bases from V and 6 bases from J, with 12 bases between. Germline V lookup: CDR1 DFQATT, CDR2 SNEGSKA (reference sequence).

There are many counts of this clonotype. J is TRBJ1-5 and V is TRBV19; D might be TRBD1 (5 bases). From germline, CDR1 is LNHDA and CDR2 SQIVND (reference sequence). V was shortened by 3 bases and J by 6 bases, with 12 bases between the two germline ends. This CDR3 is 14 amino acids long. CDR3 region: CASSIGGALQPQHF. DNA for the CDR3: TGTGCCAGTAGTATCGGAGGGGCTCTTCAGCCCCAGCATTTT.

In this sample, this clonotype turned up many times. The gene calls are TRBV28 and TRBJ2-1; D is undetermined. The CDR3 is made up of 10 amino acids. Trimming pared 6 bases from V and 6 bases from J, leaving 3 bases between. Germline CDR1 is MDHEN and CDR2 is SYDVKM. The DNA of the CDR3 is TGTGCCAGCAGCGCCAATGAGCAGTTCTTC. Translated, it gives CASSANEQFF. The full variable domain, completed using reference TRBV28 and TRBJ2-1, is DVKVTQSSRYLVKRTGEKVFLECVQDMDHENMFWYRQDPGLGLRLIYFSYDVKMKEKGDIPEGYSVSREKKERFSLILESASTNQTSMYLCASSANEQFFGPGTRLTVL.

This clonotype was found many times. The rearrangement links TRBV6-2 or TRBV6-3 to TRBJ2-7; D is possibly TRBD1 (5 bases). The CDR3 sequence is 12 residues long. CDR1 MNHEY and CDR2 SVGEGT come from the germline V gene. The ends were cut back, 5 bases at V and 8 bases at J, with 13 bases in the middle. CDR3 region: CASSQTESKQYF. The CDR3 DNA is TGTGCCAGCAGTCAGACAGAATCTAAGCAGTACTTC.

This clonotype has a count of ten or more. The genes are TRBV15 and TRBJ2-1; D ambiguous. V lost 1 base to trimming and J lost 9 bases, with 7 bases between them. CDR3 length: 12 amino acids. The germline gives CDR1 LNHNV, CDR2 YYDKDF (reference sequence). CDR3 amino acids: CATSRGPIEQFF. The CDR3 DNA sequence: TGTGCCACCAGCAGAGGACCGATTGAGCAGTTCTTC. The whole variable domain, filled in from reference TRBV15 and TRBJ2-1, reads DAMVIQNPRYQVTQFGKPVTLSCSQTLNHNVMYWYQQKSSQAPKLLFHYYDKDFNNEADTPDNFQSRRPNTSFCFLDIRSPGLGDTAMYLCATSRGPIEQFFGPGTRLTVL.

The chain links TRBV29-1 to TRBJ2-7; the match to TRBD2 covers 14 bases. This CDR3 contains 18 residues. The germline V gene encodes CDR1 SQVTM and CDR2 ANQGSEA. V shed 6 bases and J 1 base; nucleotides not matched to a gene: 14. CDR3 in DNA: TGCAGCGTCTGTTTGATCGGGACTAGCGGGAGTAGGTCCTACGAGCAGTACTTC. Amino acid sequence: CSVCLIGTSGSRSYEQYF.

This clonotype was seen ten or more times. The chain combines TRBV3-1 with TRBJ1-3, with a possible D match to TRBD1 (6 bases). Germline CDR1 LGHDT, CDR2 YNNKEL (reference sequence). Trimming removed 4 bases from V and 3 bases from J, with 16 bases in between. The CDR3 consists of 16 residues. CDR3 amino acids: CASSPHGGAFGNTIYF. For the CDR3, the DNA is TGTGCCAGCAGCCCCCACGGGGGCGCATTTGGAAACACCATATATTTT.

Ten or more counts support this clonotype. This chain's CDR3 is CATSRDSGQPQHF. The CDR3 nucleotides are TGTGCCACCAGCAGAGATTCAGGACAGCCCCAGCATTTT. The rearrangement links TRBV15 to TRBJ1-5, with unresolved D. Germline loops: CDR1 LNHNV, CDR2 YYDKDF (reference sequence). This CDR3 is built from 13 residues. The ends were cut back, 0 bases at V and 7 bases at J, with 7 bases in the middle.

The table lists this clonotype with many counts. The chain joins TRBV4-1 to TRBJ1-5; weak D call: TRBD1 (6 bases). Trimming left V 3 bases short and J 2 bases short, with 11 bases between. Germline CDR1 and CDR2: MGHRA and YSYEKL. This CDR3 has 15 amino acids. The CDR3 DNA is TGCGCCAGCAGCCACCTGGACAGAGGCAATCAGCCCCAGCATTTT. This gives the protein CASSHLDRGNQPQHF.

At least ten counts were recorded for this clonotype. The chain joins TRBV6-1 to TRBJ1-5; 7 positions agree with TRBD1. There are 15 residues in the CDR3. CDR1 and CDR2 from the germline V gene are MNHNS and SASEGT. V lost 5 bases and J lost 5; bases outside the gene matches: 9. CDR3 amino acids: CASSQTGIFDQPQHF. The CDR3 DNA is TGTGCCAGCAGTCAGACAGGGATCTTCGATCAGCCCCAGCATTTT.

This clonotype was recorded many times. Germline is not matched at one junction end, which may reflect a read error. This chain links TRBV7-2 with TRBJ2-4; no firm D call. From germline, CDR1 is SGHTA and CDR2 FQGNSA. The length of the CDR3 is 13 residues. The CDR3 DNA reads as TGTGCCAGCAGCTTAACCCCCAAAAACATTCAGTGCTTC. Translating it yields CASSLTPKNIQCF.

This clonotype was picked up many times. This chain uses TRBV20-1 with TRBJ2-3; the match to TRBD2 covers 12 bases. V was pared by 1 base and J by 5 bases, with 1 base of the junction left unmatched. Looked up from germline, CDR1 is DFQATT and CDR2 is SNEGSKA (reference sequence). CDR3 length: 14 residues. The CDR3 region has the DNA TGCAGTGCTAGAGGACTAGCGGGAGTAGATACGCAGTATTTT. Protein product: CSARGLAGVDTQYF.

Only a few counts were recorded for this clonotype. The rearrangement links TRBV7-9 to TRBJ1-1; D possibly corresponds to TRBD1 (5 bases). Germline V CDR1 and CDR2: SEHNR, FQNEAQ (reference sequence). V lost 7 bases to trimming and J lost 1 base, with 10 bases between them. This CDR3 has 13 residues. CDR3 coding DNA: TGTGCCAGCAACCAGGGACCGAACACTGAAGCTTTCTTT. It translates to CASNQGPNTEAFF.

This clonotype was recorded many times. The V gene is TRBV12-3 or TRBV12-4, the J gene TRBJ2-7, with D hard to call. The CDR3 has 12 residues. V lost 6 bases to trimming and J lost 4 bases, with 10 bases between them. The CDR3 nucleotides read TGTGCCAGCAGGTACGGACCTTACGAGCAGTACTTC. Translation gives CASRYGPYEQYF.

This clonotype occurred many times. The chain is built from TRBV9 and TRBJ2-2; no definite D call. Germline loops: CDR1 SGDLS, CDR2 YYNGEE. This CDR3 comprises 14 residues. Deletions cut 0 bases from V and 5 bases from J, with 8 bases between. The CDR3 nucleotides read TGTGCCAGCAGCGTAGGCGACGGGACCGGGGAGCTGTTTTTT. It encodes CASSVGDGTGELFF.

This clonotype was recorded at least ten times. V and J are TRBV13 and TRBJ2-1, with 8 bases identical to TRBD2. V shed 4 bases and J 7 bases; nucleotides not matched to a gene: 15. In germline, CDR1 is PRHDT, CDR2 FYEKMQ (reference sequence). There are 17 residues in the CDR3. The CDR3 DNA reads as TGTGCCAGCAGCTCCCCGGGGTCGGGGCGGGAGGCTAATGAGCAGTTCTTC. Its translation: CASSSPGSGREANEQFF.

This clonotype was observed many times. The rearrangement links TRBV28 to TRBJ1-1, with 9 bases lining up with TRBD1. Germline-derived CDR1 and CDR2 are MDHEN and SYDVKM. The CDR3 consists of 13 residues. The V segment lost 1 base and the J segment 11 bases; nucleotides outside the gene matches: 5. The CDR3 reads CASSLLGTGYAFF. DNA of the CDR3: TGTGCCAGCAGTTTATTAGGGACAGGGTATGCTTTCTTT. The full variable domain, rest sourced from reference TRBV28 and TRBJ1-1, is DVKVTQSSRYLVKRTGEKVFLECVQDMDHENMFWYRQDPGLGLRLIYFSYDVKMKEKGDIPEGYSVSREKKERFSLILESASTNQTSMYLCASSLLGTGYAFFGQGTRLTVV.